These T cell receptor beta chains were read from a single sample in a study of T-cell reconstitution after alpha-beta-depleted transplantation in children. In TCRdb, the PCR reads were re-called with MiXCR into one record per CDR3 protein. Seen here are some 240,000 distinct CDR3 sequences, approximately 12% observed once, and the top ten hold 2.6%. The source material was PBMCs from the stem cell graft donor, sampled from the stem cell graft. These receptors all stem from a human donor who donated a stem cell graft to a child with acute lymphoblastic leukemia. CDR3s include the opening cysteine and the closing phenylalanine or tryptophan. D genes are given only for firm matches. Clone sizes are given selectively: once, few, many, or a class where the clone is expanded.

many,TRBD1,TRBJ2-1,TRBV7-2,CASSSPGTGYNEQFF,TGTGCCAGCAGCTCGCCCGGGACAGGGTACAATGAGCAGTTCTTC
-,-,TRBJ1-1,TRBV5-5,CASSLWYTEAFF,TGTGCCAGCAGCTTGTGGTACACTGAAGCTTTCTTT
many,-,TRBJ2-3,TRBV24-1,CATSDSGRLPTDTQYF,TGTGCCACCAGTGACTCGGGACGACTACCTACAGATACGCAGTATTTT
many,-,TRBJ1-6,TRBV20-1,CSARGALGSPLHF,TGCAGTGCTCGGGGGGCGCTTGGTTCACCCCTCCACTTT
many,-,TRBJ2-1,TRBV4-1,CASSHGAENEQFF,TGCGCCAGCAGCCACGGGGCTGAAAATGAGCAGTTCTTC
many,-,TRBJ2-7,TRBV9,CASSGRGEYEQYF,TGTGCCAGCAGCGGGAGGGGAGAATACGAGCAGTACTTC
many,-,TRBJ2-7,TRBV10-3,CAISESVETEATYEQYF,TGTGCCATCAGTGAGTCGGTGGAGACAGAAGCAACCTACGAGCAGTACTTC
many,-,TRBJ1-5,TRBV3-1,CASSQGIFGHYSNQPQHF,TGTGCCAGCAGCCAAGGAATCTTCGGCCATTATAGCAATCAGCCCCAGCATTTT
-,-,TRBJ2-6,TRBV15,CATSRDGSGANVLTF,TGTGCCACCAGCAGAGATGGCTCTGGGGCCAACGTCCTGACTTTC
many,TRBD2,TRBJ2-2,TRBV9,CASSVASGNTGELFF,TGTGCCAGCAGCGTAGCTAGCGGGAACACCGGGGAGCTGTTTTTT
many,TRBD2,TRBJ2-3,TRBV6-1,CASSPYRAGGRGSQYF,TGTGCCAGCAGCCCCTACCGAGCGGGGGGGCGAGGGTCGCAGTATTTT
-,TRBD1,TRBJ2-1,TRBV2,CASSSHRGSWEQFF,TGTGCCAGCAGTTCCCACAGGGGGTCCTGGGAGCAGTTCTTC